The clone carrying this T cell receptor (beta chain) appeared many times. What it binds is not known. Time point reported: newly diagnosed GD, antithyroid drugs for less than 3 months. RNA extracted from PBMCs served as the sequencing template. EDTA tubes received roughly 9.7 milliliters of drawn peripheral blood. Building the TCR beta libraries relied on iRepertoire HTBI primers, and CDR3 regions underwent Arm-PCR. One entry per CDR3 protein, called by TCRdb with MiXCR from the multiplex PCR reads. Among roughly 410,000 distinct CDR3 sequences listed, about 15% were seen once. This record comes from a study of regulatory T cells in long-lasting Graves disease. Points from the study as a whole: Having few samples may have compromised the accuracy. Persistent disease samples used TRBV28, TRBJ1-2 and TRBJ2-5 preferentially.

Germline loops: CDR1 SGHRS, CDR2 YFSETQ. Trimming removed 0 bases from V and 10 bases from J; junction bases left unmatched: 6. The CDR3 is made up of 15 amino acids. The data also belong to a second study, concerning T cells in Graves' hyperthyroidism and ophthalmopathy. That work contributes: Prediction of ophthalmopathy progression came a median roughly 6.7 months pre-onset.

The specimen was peripheral blood mononuclear cells (PBMCs), collected at new diagnosis, from a patient treated with antithyroid drugs. The clonotype was recovered from a woman aged 40 to 50 with Graves disease. The chain joins TRBV5-1 to TRBJ2-1; 11 bases map to TRBD2. The CDR3, as DNA: TGCGCCAGCAGCTTGGCACTAGCGGGAGCAAACGAGCAGTTCTTC. Encoded protein: CASSLALAGANEQFF.